Below, 9 T cell receptor beta chains from the same sample are listed, as sequenced in a study of monozygotic twins with inflammatory bowel disease. TCRdb re-called the 5' RACE reads; one entry per CDR3 protein, DNA not given. Its clone listing holds some 200,000 distinct CDR3 sequences. Sequencing was carried out using blood. The source of these receptors is a human donor with ulcerative colitis or Crohn's disease, or a healthy co-twin of an affected twin (not recorded which).

Measured by frequency, this clonotype is medium-sized. This rearrangement joins TRBV7-2 to TRBJ2-7; TCRdb names TRBD1, which stays unverified in the absence of DNA. Germline V gene sequence: CDR1 SGHTA, CDR2 FQGNSA. This CDR3 is 15 amino acids long. The CDR3 region is CASSYPTGSGAEQYF.

The chain joins TRBV27 to TRBJ1-1. The germline V gene has CDR1 MNHEY and CDR2 SMNVEV (reference sequence). The length of the CDR3 is 11 residues. This chain's CDR3 is CASSFGLEVFF.

The chain carries TRBV7-9 and TRBJ2-1. Germline V CDR1 and CDR2: SEHNR, FQNEAQ (reference sequence). The CDR3 extends over 13 amino acids. CDR3 residues: CASSLDGYNEQFF. The variable domain in full, completed from reference TRBV7-9 and TRBJ2-1, reads DTGVSQNPRHKITKRGQNVTFRCDPISEHNRLYWYRQTLGQGPEFLTYFQNEAQLEKSRLLSDRFSAERPKGSFSTLEIQRTEQGDSAMYLCASSLDGYNEQFFGPGTRLTVL.

This chain joins TRBV5-5 and TRBJ2-1; TCRdb names TRBD1, which stays unverified in the absence of DNA. Germline loops: CDR1 SGHKS, CDR2 YYEKEE (reference sequence). The CDR3 contains 15 residues. The CDR3: CASSGRDRNYNEQFF.

The chain carries TRBV5-1 and TRBJ2-5; TCRdb lists TRBD2, though no DNA is available to test this call. The germline CDR1 and CDR2 sequences are SGHRS and YFSETQ. This CDR3 contains 16 residues. This chain's CDR3 is CASSLGVAGLQETQYF. Based on the CDR3 plus reference TRBV5-1 and TRBJ2-5, the full variable domain is KAGVTQTPRYLIKTRGQQVTLSCSPISGHRSVSWYQQTPGQGLQFLFEYFSETQRNKGNFPGRFSGRQFSNSRSEMNVSTLELGDSALYLCASSLGVAGLQETQYFGPGTRLLVL.

This chain connects TRBV3-1 to TRBJ1-6. CDR3 size: 14 residues. CDR1 is LGHDT, CDR2 YNNKEL, per germline (reference sequence). CDR3 protein: CASSQGPYNSPLHF. The entire variable domain, with the rest obtained from reference TRBV3-1 and TRBJ1-6, is as follows: DTAVSQTPKYLVTQMGNDKSIKCEQNLGHDTMYWYKQDSKKFLKIMFSYNNKELIINETVPNRFSPKSPDKAHLNLHINSLELGDSAVYFCASSQGPYNSPLHFGNGTRLTVT.

This chain connects TRBV5-1 to TRBJ2-1; there is no DNA to check the TCRdb D call of TRBD1. Germline lookup yields CDR1 SGHRS and CDR2 YFSETQ. This CDR3 has 17 residues. The CDR3 is CASSPLDRASSYNEQFF.

V is TRBV2 and J is TRBJ2-1; TCRdb selects TRBD1, and the lack of DNA leaves this call unchecked. The CDR3 runs 15 residues. Looked up from germline, CDR1 is SNHLY and CDR2 is FYNNEI. The chain's CDR3 is CASSTGTGWYNEQFF.

The chain couples TRBV5-1 to TRBJ2-5. The CDR3 extends over 13 amino acids. CDR1 and CDR2 (germline): SGHRS, YFSETQ. CDR3 residues: CASSLDVGETQYF.